Detailed here is one TCR beta chain. Its antigen remains unknown. The data derive from a study of T cells after posttransplantation cyclophosphamide. Trimming at V came to 5 bases and at J to 2 bases, leaving 6 bases not matched to a gene. The CDR3 totals 15 residues. CDR1 is SGHTA, CDR2 FQGNSA, per germline. Data came from immunoSEQ multiplex PCR; TCRdb stores just in-frame clones and leaves some out. This table holds around 30,000 clones, more than 80% found once. Study results and caveats: TRB clonality was highly associated with recipient CMV seropositivity and reactivation. TRB overlap between skin or GI tissue T cells and blood was limited.

The J gene is TRBJ2-7, the V gene TRBV7-2; the match to TRBD2 covers 10 bases. The receptor's source is a man aged 45 to 65. Sequenced sample: PBMCs. CDR3: CASSESSGRTYEQYF. CDR3 nucleotides: TGTGCCAGCAGCGAATCTAGCGGGAGAACCTACGAGCAGTACTTC.